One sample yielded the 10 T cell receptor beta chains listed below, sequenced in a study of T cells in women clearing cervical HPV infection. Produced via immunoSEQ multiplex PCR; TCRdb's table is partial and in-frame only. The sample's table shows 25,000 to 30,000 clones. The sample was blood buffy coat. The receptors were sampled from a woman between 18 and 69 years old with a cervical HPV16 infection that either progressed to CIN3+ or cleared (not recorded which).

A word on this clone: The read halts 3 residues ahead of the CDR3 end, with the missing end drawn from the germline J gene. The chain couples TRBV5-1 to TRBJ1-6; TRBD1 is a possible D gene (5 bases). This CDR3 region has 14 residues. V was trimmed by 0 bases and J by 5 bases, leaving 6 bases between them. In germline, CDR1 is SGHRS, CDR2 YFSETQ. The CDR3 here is CASSLETDNSPLHF. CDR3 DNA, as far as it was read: TGCGCCAGCAGCTTGGAGACAGATAATTCACCC. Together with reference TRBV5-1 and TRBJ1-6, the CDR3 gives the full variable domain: KAGVTQTPRYLIKTRGQQVTLSCSPISGHRSVSWYQQTPGQGLQFLFEYFSETQRNKGNFPGRFSGRQFSNSRSEMNVSTLELGDSALYLCASSLETDNSPLHFGNGTRLTVT.

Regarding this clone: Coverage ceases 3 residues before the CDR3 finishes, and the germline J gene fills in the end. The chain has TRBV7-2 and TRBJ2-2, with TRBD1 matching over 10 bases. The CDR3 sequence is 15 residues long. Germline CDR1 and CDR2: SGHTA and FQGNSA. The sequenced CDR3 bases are TGTGCCAGCAGCGCCAGGACAGGGGGGTACGAAAAG. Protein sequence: CASSARTGGYEK. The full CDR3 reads CASSARTGGYEKLFF.

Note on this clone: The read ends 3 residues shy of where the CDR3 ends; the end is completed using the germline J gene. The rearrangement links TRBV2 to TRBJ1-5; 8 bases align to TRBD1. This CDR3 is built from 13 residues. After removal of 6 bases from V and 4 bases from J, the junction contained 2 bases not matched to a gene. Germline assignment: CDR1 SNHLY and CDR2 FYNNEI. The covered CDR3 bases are TGTGCCAGCAGGGACAGGGAAAATCAGCCC. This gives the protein CASRDRENQP. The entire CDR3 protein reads CASRDRENQPQHF.

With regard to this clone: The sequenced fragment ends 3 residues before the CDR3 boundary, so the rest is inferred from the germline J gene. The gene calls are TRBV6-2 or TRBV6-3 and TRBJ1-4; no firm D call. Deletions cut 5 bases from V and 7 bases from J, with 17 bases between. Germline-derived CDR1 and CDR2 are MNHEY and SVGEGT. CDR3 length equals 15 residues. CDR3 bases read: TGTGCCAGCAGTCCCTACTTCGGGTCAAGTGAAAAA. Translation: CASSPYFGSSEK. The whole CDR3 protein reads CASSPYFGSSEKLFF.

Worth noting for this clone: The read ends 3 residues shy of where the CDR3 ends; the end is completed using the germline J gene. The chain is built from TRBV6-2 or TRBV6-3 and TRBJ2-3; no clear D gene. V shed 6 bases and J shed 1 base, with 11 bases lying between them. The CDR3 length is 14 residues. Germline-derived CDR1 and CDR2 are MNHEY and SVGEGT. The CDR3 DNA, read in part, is TGTGCCAGCAGGACACCAGGCGGCACAGATACG. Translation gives CASRTPGGTDT. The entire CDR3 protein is CASRTPGGTDTQYF.

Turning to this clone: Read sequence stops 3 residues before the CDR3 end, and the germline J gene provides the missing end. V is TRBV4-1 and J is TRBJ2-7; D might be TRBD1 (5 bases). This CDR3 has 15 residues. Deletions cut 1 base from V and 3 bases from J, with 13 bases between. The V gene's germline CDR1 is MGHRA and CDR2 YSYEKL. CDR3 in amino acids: CASSQAPQGGYEQYF. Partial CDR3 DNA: TGCGCCAGCAGCCAAGCCCCGCAGGGTGGCTACGAG.

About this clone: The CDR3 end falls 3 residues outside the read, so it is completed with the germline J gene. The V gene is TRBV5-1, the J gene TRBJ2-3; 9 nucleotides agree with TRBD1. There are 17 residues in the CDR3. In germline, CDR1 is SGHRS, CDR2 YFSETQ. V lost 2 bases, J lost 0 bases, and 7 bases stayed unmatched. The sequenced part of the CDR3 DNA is TGCGCCAGCAGCTTAGGGACAGGGTTCGAGAGCACAGATACG. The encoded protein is CASSLGTGFESTDT. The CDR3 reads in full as CASSLGTGFESTDTQYF.

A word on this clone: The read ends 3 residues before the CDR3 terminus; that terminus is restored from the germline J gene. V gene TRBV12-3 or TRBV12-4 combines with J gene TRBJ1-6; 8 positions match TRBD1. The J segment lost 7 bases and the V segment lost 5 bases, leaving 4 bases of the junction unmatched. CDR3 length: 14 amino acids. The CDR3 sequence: CASSDRGLNSPLHF. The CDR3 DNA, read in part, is TGTGCCAGCAGTGACAGGGGTTTGAATTCACCC.

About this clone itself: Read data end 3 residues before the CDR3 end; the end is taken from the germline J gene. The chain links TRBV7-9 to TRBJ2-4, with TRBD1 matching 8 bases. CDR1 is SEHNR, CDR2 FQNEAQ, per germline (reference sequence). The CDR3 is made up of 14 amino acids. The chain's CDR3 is CASSFSGGAYGQYF. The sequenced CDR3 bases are TGTGCCAGCAGCTTTTCAGGGGGCGCTTATGGT.

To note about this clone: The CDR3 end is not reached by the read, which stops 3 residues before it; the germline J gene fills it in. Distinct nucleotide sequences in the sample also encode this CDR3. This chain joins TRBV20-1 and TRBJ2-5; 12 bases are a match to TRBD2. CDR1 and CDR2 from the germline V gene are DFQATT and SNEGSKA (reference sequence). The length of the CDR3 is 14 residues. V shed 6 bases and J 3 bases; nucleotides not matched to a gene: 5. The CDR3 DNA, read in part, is TGCAGTGCCAGCAGACTAGCGGGGGAAGAGACC. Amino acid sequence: CSASRLAGEET. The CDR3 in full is CSASRLAGEETQYF.